This T cell receptor (beta chain) was sequenced during a study of control samples from healthy donors and cancer patients. Libraries were prepared by immunoSEQ multiplex PCR; TCRdb keeps only in-frame clonotypes and omits some of them. The sample lists about 110,000 clones; just under 85% were seen once. V was clipped by 1 base and J by 7 bases, with 11 bases between them. The V gene's germline CDR1 is MNHNS and CDR2 SASEGT. The CDR3 runs 14 residues. Specimen: blood. The chain uses TRBV6-1 and TRBJ1-5; no firm D call. The source is a man between 18 and 29 years old in good health. The CDR3 is CASSEGPGGQPQHF. CDR3 coding DNA: TGTGCCAGCAGTGAAGGACCGGGAGGCCAGCCCCAGCATTTT.